The present TCR beta chain was sequenced within a study of identical twins. Study findings and constraints: A lower insertion count was a feature of abundant cord blood beta clonotypes, with no such feature in memory repertoires. Low generation-probability sequences were in excess among twin-shared out-of-frame alpha sequences.

TCRdb processed the 5' RACE reads anew with MiXCR; each CDR3 protein has one entry. The sample carries fewer than 350,000 distinct CDR3 sequences, under 9% recorded once. The CDR3 spans 15 residues. V was cut by 7 bases and J by 4 bases, with 19 bases left in between. Per the germline V gene, CDR1 is MNHNS and CDR2 is SASEGT. This clonotype was detected ten times or more. Its specificity is unknown. The same data also went into a second study, on yellow fever vaccine responses in identical twins. That work adds: Twins' vaccine T cell responses were reported to seem partly convergent and partly personalized.

The origin of this receptor is a woman between 18 and 29 years old in good health. Input material: memory (CD45RO+) T cells sorted from blood. The chain recombines TRBV6-1 with TRBJ1-2, with a weak D call TRBD1 (6 bases). In DNA form, the CDR3 reads TGTGCCAGCACCGAGAACAGGGCTCTCGCCTATGGCTACACCTTC. The encoded protein is CASTENRALAYGYTF.